This TCR beta chain originates from a study of blood T cell repertoires in COVID-19. Overall study context: Collection of acute and convalescent COVID-19 samples took place in the United States, Italy and Spain.

Recruited during active infection, patients (from Seattle) were subsequently followed longitudinally. In the source study's methods: Counts of nucleated cells, estimated from reference gene primer amplification, were obtained. The protocol was immunoSEQ multiplex PCR, while the TCRdb copy is restricted to in-frame clones and leaves out a portion. D and trimming were read from the DNA, whereas the V and J calls and clone size are those reported in that table. The data hold around 270,000 clones, with 80% to 85% observed a single time. V was shortened by 4 bases and J by 3 bases, with 18 bases between the two germline ends. The germline V gene has CDR1 SGHVS and CDR2 FNYEAQ. The CDR3 spans 16 residues.

This clonotype was obtained from a person aged 70 to 80 with COVID-19, enrolled during active disease. The chain employs TRBV7-6 and TRBJ2-5; D is possibly TRBD2 (5 bases). The sequencing input was peripheral blood. DNA for the CDR3: TGTGCCAGCAGCTCAACCCCTCTAAGGGAGAAAGAGACCCAGTACTTC. Protein sequence: CASSSTPLREKETQYF.